Listed below are T cell receptor beta chains from one sample, sequenced in a study of beta chain features in type 1 diabetes. Assay: immunoSEQ multiplex PCR; the TCRdb copy retains only in-frame clones and omits some. The sample lists hundreds of thousands of clones, around 65% occurring once. Sequencing input: naive CD4+ T cells from blood. These receptors were obtained from a young man in good health. The CDR3 runs from the conserved cysteine through the conserved F or W. A D gene is named only where the DNA matches it firmly. Rows may omit the clone size; those that give it use once, few, many or a size class.

TRBV30	NA	TRBJ1-1	NA	TGTGCCTGGAGAGGCAGAAGTATGCTCGGTGAAGCTTTCTTT	CAWRGRSMLGEAFF
TRBV29-1	TRBD1	TRBJ2-7	NA	TGCAGCGTTCTCGACAGGGCCCCCTACGAGCAGTACTTC	CSVLDRAPYEQYF
TRBV9	NA	TRBJ2-5	NA	TGTGCCAGCAGTCAAGAGACCCAGTACTTC	CASSQETQYF
TRBV29-1	NA	TRBJ2-5	few	TGCAGCGTCTTGCCTAGCGAGCAAGAGACCCAGTACTTC	CSVLPSEQETQYF
TRBV5-5	NA	TRBJ1-1	few	TGTGCCAGCAGCTTGGTCCCCACAGTGAACACTGAAGCTTTCTTT	CASSLVPTVNTEAFF
TRBV20-1	NA	TRBJ2-3	NA	TGCAGTGTAGCCCGGGATACGCAGTATTTT	CSVARDTQYF
TRBV30	NA	TRBJ2-7	NA	TGTGCCTGGAGTGTACAGAGAGGCTCCTACGAGCAGTACTTC	CAWSVQRGSYEQYF
TRBV2	TRBD1	TRBJ2-1	NA	TGTGCCAGCAGTGCCCACCGACAGGGGCGTATCGATGAGCAGTTCTTC	CASSAHRQGRIDEQFF
TRBV7-9	NA	TRBJ2-7	NA	TGTGCCAGCAGCCCGGGCAGGGCTCCCTACGAGCAGTACTTC	CASSPGRAPYEQYF
TRBV29-1	TRBD1	TRBJ1-5	NA	TGCAGCGCTATAGTCAAGGGGGCGGGACAGCCCCAGCATTTT	CSAIVKGAGQPQHF
TRBV9	TRBD2	TRBJ2-1	once	TGTGCCAGCAGCGTAGGTCTAGCGGGGTACAATGAGCAGTTCTTC	CASSVGLAGYNEQFF
TRBV30	NA	TRBJ2-5	once	TGTGCCTGGAGCGGGGGGCGTACTTACCAAGAGACCCAGTACTTC	CAWSGGRTYQETQYF
TRBV5-1	NA	TRBJ2-7	NA	TGCGCCAGCAGCTGGGGGGACTTCGTCTCCTACGAGCAGTACTTC	CASSWGDFVSYEQYF
TRBV27	TRBD2	TRBJ2-1	few	TGTGCCAGCAGTTTACAGGGGCTGACTAGCGGGAGGAGTAAGTTCTTC	CASSLQGLTSGRSKFF
TRBV5-1	NA	TRBJ2-1	NA	TGCGCCAGCAGCTCCTCCGGAACCTACAATGAGCAGTTCTTC	CASSSSGTYNEQFF
TRBV30	NA	TRBJ1-5	NA	TGTGCCTGGAGTGCGGGGCCCGCATGGCCCCAGCATTTT	CAWSAGPAWPQHF
TRBV29-1	NA	TRBJ1-1	NA	TGCAGCGTTGATGCTGAAGCTTTCTTT	CSVDAEAFF
TRBV10-3	NA	TRBJ2-7	NA	TGTGCCATCAGTCAAACAGATTACTACGAGCAGTACTTC	CAISQTDYYEQYF
TRBV10-3	TRBD2	TRBJ2-1	NA	TGTGCCATCAGCCGACTAGCGGAGATATACAATGAGCAGTTCTTC	CAISRLAEIYNEQFF
TRBV29-1	NA	TRBJ1-1	NA	TGCAGCGTTGAAGATCTTTGGGAAGGGGACACTGAAGCTTTCTTT	CSVEDLWEGDTEAFF
TRBV10-3	NA	TRBJ2-7	NA	TGTGCCATCAGTGAGACAGGATACGAGCAGTACTTC	CAISETGYEQYF
TRBV9	NA	TRBJ2-5	NA	TGTGCCAGCAGCGTAGGGGCGGGACAACAACAAGAGACCCAGTACTTC	CASSVGAGQQQETQYF
TRBV6-5	TRBD1	TRBJ1-2	NA	TGTGCCAGCACCCCACCGGGACAGGGGGCGCAAACCTTC	CASTPPGQGAQTF
TRBV7-9	NA	TRBJ2-5	NA	TGTGCCAGCAGCTCTACGGACACAGAGACCCAGTACTTC	CASSSTDTETQYF
TRBV29-1	TRBD1	TRBJ2-3	NA	TGCAGCGGGCGGGGACAGGGCTTAGATACGCAGTATTTT	CSGRGQGLDTQYF
TRBV29-1	NA	TRBJ2-4	few	TGCAGCGTTATGTTACTAGCCAAAAACATTCAGTACTTC	CSVMLLAKNIQYF
TRBV29-1	NA	TRBJ2-5	few	TGCAGCGTCCGGTTAGGGCAAGAGACCCAGTACTTC	CSVRLGQETQYF
TRBV30	TRBD2	TRBJ2-1	few	TGTGCCTGGAGCTCCGGGACTAGCGGCCGTTTTCAGTTCTTC	CAWSSGTSGRFQFF
TRBV7-2	NA	TRBJ2-3	few	TGTGCCAGCAGCTCCCGGGGACGCGCAGATACGCAGTATTTT	CASSSRGRADTQYF
TRBV5-1	NA	TRBJ1-1	NA	TGCGCCAGCAGTCCCAGGGCAGGGACTGAAGCTTTCTTT	CASSPRAGTEAFF